One T cell receptor beta chain is described in this entry. This CDR3 contains 14 residues. The germline V gene has CDR1 DFQATT and CDR2 SNEGSKA (reference sequence). This sample is part of a study of T cells expressing NK-cell markers. TCRdb reprocessed the 5' RACE reads, keeping one entry per CDR3 protein, no DNA. The sample includes about half a million distinct CDR3 sequences. What was sequenced was blood T cells: a sorted CD56 or NKG2C T cell subset, CD4+ or CD8+ T cells, or bulk PBMC T cells (not recorded which). This TCR was sampled from a woman aged 45-59 years in good health. The chain uses TRBV20-1 and TRBJ1-1. CDR3 in amino acids: CSAREGSSGTEAFF.